The 22 T cell receptor beta chains reported below all come from one sample, sequenced in a study of blood T cell repertoires in COVID-19. Profiling relied on immunoSEQ multiplex PCR, and the TCRdb table lists in-frame clones only, not all of them. The repertoire holds 150,000 to 200,000 clones, with over 75% as singletons. The sequenced material came from PBMCs or T cells enriched from blood (not recorded which). The receptor set was obtained from a man over 45 who had recovered from COVID-19.

This chain uses TRBV18 with TRBJ2-1; 9 bases map to TRBD2. The CDR3 consists of 14 residues. Germline trimming cut 6 bases from V and 8 bases from J; bases unmatched to any gene: 8. The germline V gene has CDR1 KGHSH and CDR2 LQKENI. The CDR3 region has the DNA TGTGCCAGCTCCCTTTTAGCGGGAGACCATGAGCAGTTCTTC. It translates to CASSLLAGDHEQFF.

The chain is built from TRBV2 and TRBJ2-1; D is possibly TRBD2 (5 bases). Trimming shortened V by 7 bases and J by 12 bases, and 16 bases separated the two germline ends. The CDR3 loop spans 12 amino acids. Germline V gives CDR1 SNHLY, CDR2 FYNNEI. CDR3 sequence reads: CASTLRALGQFF. The CDR3 DNA follows: TGTGCCAGCACCCTGAGGGCCCTTGGGCAGTTCTTC.

This chain links TRBV3-1 (or the pseudogene TRBV3-2) with TRBJ2-5, with 9 bases identical to TRBD1. Unmatched junction bases numbered 6, after V lost 4 bases and J lost 3 bases. Per the germline V gene, CDR1 is LGHDT and CDR2 is YNNKEL (reference sequence). The length of the CDR3 is 15 residues. The CDR3, as DNA: TGTGCCAGCAGCCGGCCAGGGACAGGGAAAGAGACCCAGTACTTC. Amino acids: CASSRPGTGKETQYF.

This clone was detected a few times. The chain combines TRBV11-3 with TRBJ2-7, with 7 bases aligning to TRBD1. The CDR3 sequence is 14 residues long. Unmatched junction bases numbered 6, after V lost 4 bases and J lost 3 bases. Per the germline V gene, CDR1 is SGHNT and CDR2 is YENEEA. In DNA, the CDR3 is TGTGCCAGCAGCTACCTGACAGGGAGCTACGAGCAGTACTTC. Translating it yields CASSYLTGSYEQYF.

The gene calls are TRBV2 and TRBJ1-6, with 7 bases fitting TRBD1. CDR3 length equals 14 residues. The junction had 5 bases not matched to a gene; V was cut back by 3 bases and J by 9 bases. Looked up from germline, CDR1 is SNHLY and CDR2 is FYNNEI. The CDR3 sequence: CASSEAGGRSPLHF. The CDR3, as DNA: TGTGCCAGCAGTGAGGCAGGGGGACGTTCACCCCTCCACTTT. Supplemented by reference TRBV2 and TRBJ1-6, the full variable domain reads EPEVTQTPSHQVTQMGQEVILRCVPISNHLYFYWYRQILGQKVEFLVSFYNNEISEKSEIFDDQFSVERPDGSNFTLKIRSTKLEDSAMYFCASSEAGGRSPLHFGNGTRLTVT.

The J gene is TRBJ2-2, the V gene TRBV3-1 (or the pseudogene TRBV3-2); 7 bases are a match to TRBD1. CDR1 and CDR2 (germline): LGHDT, YNNKEL (reference sequence). V was pared by 8 bases and J by 1 base, with 1 base of the junction left unmatched. This CDR3 region has 13 residues. DNA of the CDR3: TGTGCCAGCCACAGGGGGAACACCGGGGAGCTGTTTTTT. Encoded protein: CASHRGNTGELFF.

The gene calls are TRBV12-3 or TRBV12-4 and TRBJ1-6; D is undetermined. Trimming pared 3 bases from V and 10 bases from J, leaving 7 bases between. The CDR3 contains 12 residues. Here the CDR3 reads CASSFRLSPLHF. DNA for the CDR3: TGTGCCAGCAGTTTTCGTCTCTCACCCCTCCACTTT.

The chain joins TRBV28 to TRBJ2-3, with 13 bases aligning to TRBD2. This CDR3 has 15 amino acids. CDR1 and CDR2 (germline): MDHEN, SYDVKM. Trimming took 5 bases from V and 6 from J; bases not matched to a gene: 5. In DNA form, the CDR3 reads TGTGCCAGCAGTCCCGGACTAGCGGGAGTGGATACGCAGTATTTT. Its translation is CASSPGLAGVDTQYF. Full variable domain (rest looked up from reference TRBV28 and TRBJ2-3): DVKVTQSSRYLVKRTGEKVFLECVQDMDHENMFWYRQDPGLGLRLIYFSYDVKMKEKGDIPEGYSVSREKKERFSLILESASTNQTSMYLCASSPGLAGVDTQYFGPGTRLTVL.

This chain connects TRBV13 to TRBJ2-3; 11 bases map to TRBD2. Germline V gives CDR1 PRHDT, CDR2 FYEKMQ (reference sequence). V lost 3 bases to trimming and J lost 0 bases; unmatched junction nucleotides: 5. The CDR3 consists of 17 residues. CDR3 region: CASSLASGGPSTDTQYF. The CDR3 DNA sequence: TGTGCCAGCAGCTTGGCTAGCGGGGGGCCTAGCACAGATACGCAGTATTTT.

The chain links TRBV12-3 or TRBV12-4 to TRBJ1-2; 7 positions match TRBD1. The V segment lost 6 bases and the J segment 5 bases; nucleotides outside the gene matches: 6. The length of the CDR3 is 13 residues. This chain's CDR3 is CASSLQGPYGYTF. CDR3 nucleotides: TGTGCCAGCAGCTTACAGGGGCCGTATGGCTACACCTTC.

This clone was detected once. The CDR3 DNA reads TGTGCCAGTAGTTTTACAGGGAGCCAAGAGACCCAGTACTTC. It is translated as CASSFTGSQETQYF. This chain connects TRBV19 to TRBJ2-5; possibly TRBD1 for D (6 bases). Germline CDR1 is LNHDA and CDR2 is SQIVND (reference sequence). V was pared by 5 bases and J by 1 base, with 11 bases between. The CDR3 runs to 14 residues.

The gene calls are TRBV7-9 and TRBJ1-4, with D uncertain. CDR1 and CDR2 from the germline V gene are SEHNR and FQNEAQ (reference sequence). This CDR3 has 12 residues. The V end lost 5 bases, the J end lost 2 bases, and 3 bases lay between the germline ends. The CDR3 nucleotides read TGTGCCAGCAGCCGGACTAATGAAAAACTGTTTTTT. This encodes CASSRTNEKLFF. The complete variable domain, with remaining parts taken from reference TRBV7-9 and TRBJ1-4, reads DTGVSQNPRHKITKRGQNVTFRCDPISEHNRLYWYRQTLGQGPEFLTYFQNEAQLEKSRLLSDRFSAERPKGSFSTLEIQRTEQGDSAMYLCASSRTNEKLFFGSGTQLSVL.

The CDR3 region has the DNA TGTGCCAGCAGCCAAGGGGGGGAGTACGAGCAGTACTTC. Translation gives CASSQGGEYEQYF. This chain links TRBV27 with TRBJ2-7, with D tentatively TRBD2 (7 bases). Trimming stripped 6 bases from V and 4 bases from J, with 13 bases between. The CDR3 totals 13 residues. CDR1 is MNHEY and CDR2 is SMNVEV in the germline V gene (reference sequence).

This chain uses TRBV19 with TRBJ2-7, with TRBD1 matching 7 bases. The CDR3 consists of 14 residues. The germline V gene has CDR1 LNHDA and CDR2 SQIVND (reference sequence). Trimming at V came to 5 bases and at J to 2 bases, leaving 6 bases not matched to a gene. The CDR3 nucleotides read TGTGCCAGTAGTCCCGGGACAGTAGCCTACGAGCAGTACTTC. Translation gives CASSPGTVAYEQYF.

The chain couples TRBV21-1 to TRBJ2-7; the table's D gene call, TRBD2, was not cross checked with the DNA. TRBV21-1 is marked as a pseudogene. There are 10 residues in the CDR3. Here the CDR3 reads CASSSYEQYF. Written as DNA, the CDR3 is TGTGCCAGCTCCTCTTACGAGCAGTACTTC.

V usage is TRBV6-5 and J usage is TRBJ1-1, with 7 bases matching TRBD1. This CDR3 region has 14 residues. J was trimmed by 0 bases and V by 6 bases; bases with no gene match: 4. CDR1 MNHEY and CDR2 SVGAGI come from the germline V gene. In nucleotides, the CDR3 is TGTGCCAGCAGCGACAGGGCCATGAACACTGAAGCTTTCTTT. As protein: CASSDRAMNTEAFF.

The chain recombines TRBV18 with TRBJ2-7, with D maybe TRBD1 (6 bases). CDR1 is KGHSH and CDR2 is LQKENI in the germline V gene. The CDR3 is 13 residues long. Trimming took off 4 bases at V and 11 bases at J, with 18 bases between the two ends. The CDR3 nucleotides read TGTGCCAGCTCACGGACAGATTCCCAATGGGAGTACTTC. Translating it yields CASSRTDSQWEYF.

The chain uses TRBV9 and TRBJ1-1; unclear D gene. Germline V gene lookup returns CDR1 SGDLS and CDR2 YYNGEE. V gave up 2 bases and J gave up 4 bases, with 9 bases separating them. The CDR3 length is 13 residues. The CDR3 sequence is CASSVEGITEAFF. Here the CDR3 DNA reads TGTGCCAGCAGCGTCGAGGGAATCACTGAAGCTTTCTTT.

The V and J genes are TRBV4-2 and TRBJ2-7, with D possibly TRBD2 on 6 matching bases. The V gene's germline CDR1 is LGHNA and CDR2 YNFKEQ. This CDR3 has 15 residues. V lost 4 bases, J lost 0 bases, and 13 bases lay in between. CDR3: CASSPLAGFSYEQYF. The CDR3 DNA sequence: TGTGCCAGCAGCCCCCTGGCGGGATTCTCCTACGAGCAGTACTTC.

This rearrangement joins TRBV6-5 to TRBJ1-1; a weak D match, TRBD1 (6 bases). The length of the CDR3 is 14 residues. CDR1 and CDR2 (germline): MNHEY, SVGAGI. V lost 2 bases and J lost 4, with 11 bases in between. CDR3 region: CASSYAGAGTEAFF. The CDR3 region has the DNA TGTGCCAGCAGTTACGCAGGGGCGGGCACTGAAGCTTTCTTT.

The V gene is TRBV4-1, the J gene TRBJ1-6, with TRBD1 matching over 9 bases. Trimming removed 1 base from V and 12 bases from J; junction bases left unmatched: 16. Germline CDR1 MGHRA, CDR2 YSYEKL. The CDR3 is 18 residues long. The CDR3 is CASSQALEYPGTGLPLHF. The DNA for the CDR3 is TGCGCCAGCAGCCAAGCTCTAGAATACCCAGGGACAGGGTTACCCCTCCACTTT.

The chain combines TRBV5-5 with TRBJ1-4; 11 positions match TRBD1. V lost 2 bases, J lost 8 bases, and 2 bases stayed unmatched. This CDR3 has 14 residues. Per germline, CDR1 SGHKS and CDR2 YYEKEE (reference sequence). The CDR3 is CASSFGTGGEKLFF. CDR3 sequence (DNA): TGTGCCAGCAGCTTCGGGACAGGGGGAGAAAAACTGTTTTTT.